The 12 T cell receptor beta chains below all came from one sample that was sequenced in a study of identical twins. TCRdb called the 5' RACE reads again in MiXCR, with one record for every CDR3 protein. The sample shows some 660,000 distinct CDR3 sequences, about 9.4% of them seen only once. In addition, the sample was reused for a study of yellow fever vaccine responses in identical twins.

Specimen: PBMCs. These TCRs come from a woman under 30 in good health.

This clonotype was seen more than once but under ten times. Here the CDR3 reads CASSFTGESPFF. CDR3 coding DNA: TGTGCCAGCAGTTTTACAGGGGAATCGCCGTTTTTT. J is TRBJ2-2 and V is TRBV12-3 or TRBV12-4; TRBD1 matches at 7 bases. The CDR3 length is 12 residues. Trimming took 3 bases from V and 16 from J; bases not matched to a gene: 8.

This clonotype was detected only a few times. The chain is built from TRBV7-2 and TRBJ2-7, with D unresolved. Trimming pared 5 bases from V and 2 bases from J, leaving 13 bases between. This CDR3 comprises 14 residues. CDR1 is SGHTA, CDR2 FQGNSA, per germline. This CDR3 reads CASSPLYGTYEQYF. As DNA, the CDR3 is TGTGCCAGCAGCCCCCTCTATGGGACCTACGAGCAGTACTTC. Full variable domain (missing parts from reference TRBV7-2 and TRBJ2-7): GAGVSQSPSNKVTEKGKDVELRCDPISGHTALYWYRQSLGQGLEFLIYFQGNSAPDKSGLPSDRFSAERTGGSVSTLTIQRTQQEDSAVYLCASSPLYGTYEQYFGPGTRLTVT.

CDR3 DNA: TGCAGCGCCTCCAAGGACATTTACTATGGCTACACCTTC. Protein: CSASKDIYYGYTF. This sequence joins TRBV29-1 and TRBJ1-2, with D possibly matching TRBD1 (5 bases). V was cut by 7 bases and J by 3 bases, with 15 bases left in between. CDR1 SQVTM and CDR2 ANQGSEA come from the germline V gene. This CDR3 region has 13 residues.

This sequence joins TRBV11-1 and TRBJ2-6; D is possibly TRBD2 (7 bases). The length of the CDR3 is 18 residues. V lost 2 bases, J lost 0 bases, and 14 bases lay in between. The germline V gene encodes CDR1 SGHAT and CDR2 FQDESV (reference sequence). CDR3 DNA: TGTGCCAGCAGCTTAATCCGGGGGGCCAACTCTGGGGCCAACGTCCTGACTTTC. It yields the protein CASSLIRGANSGANVLTF.

This clonotype turned up a few times. The chain has TRBV5-1 and TRBJ2-1; no firm D call. The CDR3 extends over 15 amino acids. Germline V gene data show CDR1 as SGHRS and CDR2 as YFSETQ. V shed 2 bases and J shed 8 bases, with 17 bases lying between them. CDR3 amino acids: CASSLDSRSRDEQFF. CDR3 nucleotide sequence: TGCGCCAGCAGCTTAGACTCGCGCTCTAGGGATGAGCAGTTCTTC.

CDR3 residues: CATQGSAPNEQFF. The CDR3 DNA reads as TGCGCCACCCAGGGATCGGCGCCCAATGAGCAGTTCTTC. The chain carries TRBV10-1 and TRBJ2-1, with D possibly TRBD1 on 5 matching bases. CDR1 WNHNN and CDR2 SYGVQD come from the germline V gene (reference sequence). The CDR3 runs to 13 residues. The V gene lost 10 bases and the J gene lost 6 bases, with 16 bases spanning the gap.

The chain links TRBV10-3 to TRBJ2-3; 10 bases are shared with TRBD2. Trimming cost V 10 bases and J 2 bases; bases outside gene matches: 3. CDR3 size: 13 residues. Germline V gene sequence: CDR1 ENHRY, CDR2 SYGVKD. The chain's CDR3 is CARAGGPTDTQYF. The DNA for the CDR3 is TGTGCCAGAGCGGGGGGGCCCACAGATACGCAGTATTTT.

CDR3 protein: CASSLSGFAGLTYEQYF. The CDR3 DNA follows: TGTGCCAGCAGTTTATCCGGTTTCGCGGGCCTAACCTACGAGCAGTACTTC. The chain uses TRBV27 and TRBJ2-7; a possible D gene is TRBD2 (5 bases). The CDR3 has 17 amino acids. V lost 0 bases, J lost 2 bases, and 17 bases lay in between. The germline gives CDR1 MNHEY, CDR2 SMNVEV (reference sequence).

This clonotype occurred many times. This chain joins TRBV12-3 or TRBV12-4 and TRBJ1-2; D might be TRBD1 (5 bases). The CDR3 runs to 13 residues. V lost 2 bases and J lost 5, with 9 bases in between. The DNA for the CDR3 is TGTGCCAGCAGTTTATCCAGGGATTATGGCTACACCTTC. Its translation is CASSLSRDYGYTF.

This clonotype came up a few times. The chain joins TRBV20-1 to TRBJ1-6; D might be TRBD1 (6 bases). Germline V lookup: CDR1 DFQATT, CDR2 SNEGSKA (reference sequence). V dropped 6 bases and J dropped 8 bases, with 17 bases sitting between them. The CDR3 consists of 14 residues. CDR3 in amino acids: CSAPRTAGDSPLHF. In DNA form, the CDR3 reads TGCAGTGCCCCACGGACAGCTGGGGATTCACCCCTCCACTTT.

This clonotype was counted between two and nine times. At one end the junction does not follow the germline gene, possibly because of a read error. The chain combines TRBV4-1 with TRBJ2-7; D may correspond to TRBD1 or TRBD2 (5 bases each). Germline-derived CDR1 and CDR2 are MGHRA and YSYEKL. The CDR3 loop spans 12 amino acids. The CDR3 DNA is TGCGCCAGCAGCCAAGGCCTCCGGGACCTTGAGTTC. Translated: CASSQGLRDLEF.

This clonotype was observed at least ten times. The gene calls are TRBV7-9 and TRBJ2-2; perhaps TRBD1 as D (5 bases). From germline, CDR1 is SEHNR and CDR2 FQNEAQ (reference sequence). This CDR3 is built from 16 residues. V lost 4 bases and J lost 1, with 13 bases in between. In DNA, the CDR3 is TGTGCCAGCAGCTCCCAGACAGCCGTGAACACCGGGGAGCTGTTTTTT. Translation: CASSSQTAVNTGELFF. Full variable domain (remainder filled in from reference TRBV7-9 and TRBJ2-2): DTGVSQNPRHKITKRGQNVTFRCDPISEHNRLYWYRQTLGQGPEFLTYFQNEAQLEKSRLLSDRFSAERPKGSFSTLEIQRTEQGDSAMYLCASSSQTAVNTGELFFGEGSRLTVL.